This entry features one T cell receptor (beta chain) sequence. What it binds is unknown. The sample is drawn from a study of T cell responses to AZD1222 COVID-19 vaccine. Study-wide context: Second-dose intervals of approximately 4 or approximately 12 weeks were pooled.

General observations from the study: Only a handful of AZD1222 recipients, roughly six in all, had baseline seropositivity. Sampling that yielded the repertoires occurred only after the peak T cell response. Donor demographics were predominantly white British with a female majority; clonal diversity may be underestimated.

TCRdb's copy holds only in-frame clones and misses some; the assay was immunoSEQ multiplex PCR. The table lists roughly 100,000 clones, 84% of them singletons. Sequenced material: peripheral blood, taken on day 0 of AZD1222 vaccination. The sequence came from an adult in good health.

For the CDR3, the DNA is TGTGCCAGCTCCTCAGACAGGATTCAGCCCCAGCATTTT. Encoded protein: CASSSDRIQPQHF. The chain links TRBV18 to TRBJ1-5; D is possibly TRBD1 (6 bases). Germline assignment: CDR1 KGHSH and CDR2 LQKENI. This CDR3 is built from 13 residues. V lost 6 bases and J lost 6, with 12 bases in between.